Each of the 25 T cell receptor beta chains below was sequenced from the same sample in a study of T cell responses to AZD1222 COVID-19 vaccine. Some clones are missing from TCRdb's copy, which holds only in-frame ones; the method was immunoSEQ multiplex PCR. The data contain 97,000 or so clones, roughly 92% of them singletons. The material was peripheral blood, obtained 28 days after the second AZD1222 dose. Receptor source: an adult who received the AZD1222 COVID-19 vaccine.

The chain employs TRBV11-2 and TRBJ1-3; D possibly corresponds to TRBD1 (5 bases). Germline CDR1 and CDR2: SGHAT and FQNNGV. The V and J ends lost 4 bases and 0 bases respectively, with 22 bases between them. The CDR3 covers 19 residues. For the CDR3, the DNA is TGTGCCAGCAGCTCCCTAAGGCGACCACAGGACGGCTCTGGAAACACCATATATTTT. Encoded protein: CASSSLRRPQDGSGNTIYF.

The chain employs TRBV5-1 and TRBJ1-1; D ambiguous. The CDR3 covers 14 residues. Germline V gives CDR1 SGHRS, CDR2 YFSETQ. V was shortened by 1 base and J by 0 bases, with 7 bases between the two germline ends. CDR3 DNA sequence: TGCGCCAGCAGCTTGCTATCAGTGAACACTGAAGCTTTCTTT. It is translated as CASSLLSVNTEAFF.

The V gene is TRBV6-4, the J gene TRBJ1-1; unclear D gene. Germline-derived CDR1 and CDR2 are MRHNA and SNTAGT. The CDR3 spans 13 residues. V was clipped by 5 bases and J by 2 bases, with 9 bases between them. The CDR3 DNA reads as TGTGCCAGCAGTCTACAGTTAAACACTGAAGCTTTCTTT. Translation: CASSLQLNTEAFF.

The V gene is TRBV28, the J gene TRBJ2-2, with no clear D. Germline loops: CDR1 MDHEN, CDR2 SYDVKM. The CDR3 length is 14 residues. The ends were cut back, 2 bases at V and 5 bases at J, with 9 bases in the middle. The CDR3 here is CASSLGAGTGELFF. Written as DNA, the CDR3 is TGTGCCAGCAGTTTAGGAGCTGGAACCGGGGAGCTGTTTTTT.

The gene calls are TRBV16 and TRBJ1-1, with 7 bases fitting TRBD1. The CDR3 is 15 residues long. From germline, CDR1 is KGHSY and CDR2 FQNENV. Trimming removed 5 bases from V and 4 bases from J; junction bases left unmatched: 10. The chain's CDR3 is CASSGKQGIGTEAFF. The CDR3 DNA follows: TGTGCCAGCAGCGGGAAACAGGGGATTGGCACTGAAGCTTTCTTT.

The chain is built from TRBV6-1 and TRBJ2-2, with D perhaps TRBD1 or TRBD2 (6 bases each). Trimming left V 0 bases short and J 6 bases short, with 14 bases between. Germline assignment: CDR1 MNHNS and CDR2 SASEGT. This CDR3 spans 16 amino acids. The CDR3 DNA follows: TGTGCCAGCAGTGAAGCGTTTTCGGGGGCCGCCGGGGAGCTGTTTTTT. As protein: CASSEAFSGAAGELFF.

The V gene is TRBV11-2, the J gene TRBJ2-1; 12 positions match TRBD2. Losses at the gene ends were 1 base for V and 10 bases for J; bases not matched to a gene: 5. Germline V gene sequence: CDR1 SGHAT, CDR2 FQNNGV. The CDR3 totals 15 residues. CDR3 loop: CASSLGLAGVEEQFF. The CDR3 DNA reads as TGTGCCAGCAGCTTAGGACTAGCGGGGGTGGAGGAGCAGTTCTTC.

The rearrangement joins TRBV6-2 or TRBV6-3 to TRBJ2-3, with TRBD2 matching 12 bases. Germline assignment: CDR1 MNHEY and CDR2 SVGEGT. With 4 bases clipped from V and 8 bases from J, the junction kept 4 bases outside the gene matches. CDR3 length equals 14 residues. This CDR3 is CASSWVGLAGTQYF. In DNA form, the CDR3 reads TGTGCCAGCAGTTGGGTGGGACTAGCGGGTACGCAGTATTTT.

This clone came up once. The chain employs TRBV19 and TRBJ2-7; no definite D call. The CDR3 extends over 13 amino acids. Germline assignment: CDR1 LNHDA and CDR2 SQIVND (reference sequence). V was clipped by 5 bases and J by 3 bases, with 11 bases between them. Here the CDR3 DNA reads TGTGCCAGTAGTGCCAGCCTTAACTACGAGCAGTACTTC. This sequence encodes CASSASLNYEQYF.

This chain uses TRBV30 with TRBJ2-1, with TRBD2 identical over 9 bases. CDR3 length: 15 amino acids. Germline V gene lookup returns CDR1 GTSNPN and CDR2 SVGIG (reference sequence). Unmatched junction bases numbered 2, after V lost 2 bases and J lost 0 bases. In DNA, the CDR3 is TGTGCCTGGAGTCTTAGCGGGAGCTCCTACAATGAGCAGTTCTTC. It yields the protein CAWSLSGSSYNEQFF.

The chain joins TRBV5-1 to TRBJ2-4; weak D call: TRBD1 (6 bases). Germline values: CDR1 SGHRS, CDR2 YFSETQ. CDR3 length: 14 residues. V lost 0 bases and J 4 bases, leaving 8 bases between the germline ends. The chain's CDR3 is CASSLGTEKNIQYF. The CDR3 region has the DNA TGCGCCAGCAGCTTGGGGACAGAAAAAAACATTCAGTACTTC.

The CDR3 protein is CAIRPRVGGEQFF. For the CDR3, the DNA is TGTGCCATCAGACCCAGGGTCGGGGGTGAGCAGTTCTTC. This chain joins TRBV10-3 and TRBJ2-1; possibly TRBD2 for D (6 bases). The germline V gene has CDR1 ENHRY and CDR2 SYGVKD. V lost 6 bases, J lost 9 bases, and 15 bases lay in between. The CDR3 totals 13 residues.

The chain has TRBV9 and TRBJ2-7; D could derive from TRBD1 or TRBD2 (6 bases each). Germline assignment: CDR1 SGDLS and CDR2 YYNGEE. The CDR3 has 15 amino acids. V was clipped by 0 bases and J by 3 bases, with 13 bases between them. DNA for the CDR3: TGTGCCAGCAGCGTAGCCGGGGGCGCAGGCTACGAGCAGTACTTC. This encodes CASSVAGGAGYEQYF.

The chain recombines TRBV5-5 with TRBJ2-3; 13 bases map to TRBD2. This CDR3 spans 17 amino acids. Trimming cost V 4 bases and J 0 bases; bases outside gene matches: 5. Germline V CDR1 and CDR2: SGHKS, YYEKEE (reference sequence). The CDR3 loop is CASSLGLAGTSTDTQYF. The CDR3 DNA follows: TGTGCCAGCAGCCTGGGACTAGCGGGGACTAGCACAGATACGCAGTATTTT.

CDR3 protein: CASSSPGTGSDIQYF. Here the CDR3 DNA reads TGTGCCAGCAGTTCCCCGGGGACAGGGTCCGACATTCAGTACTTC. V usage is TRBV28 and J usage is TRBJ2-4; 9 bases are a match to TRBD1. J gave up 8 bases and V 4 bases, and 9 bases lay outside the gene matches. Germline lookup yields CDR1 MDHEN and CDR2 SYDVKM. The CDR3 runs 15 residues.

This sequence joins TRBV7-9 and TRBJ1-4; D unresolved. The V gene's germline CDR1 is SEHNR and CDR2 FQNEAQ (reference sequence). Deletions cut 5 bases from V and 4 bases from J, with 5 bases between. This CDR3 region has 12 residues. This CDR3 reads CASSASNEKLFF. The CDR3 nucleotides are TGTGCCAGCAGCGCCAGTAATGAAAAACTGTTTTTT.

The genes are TRBV5-4 and TRBJ2-7, with TRBD2 matching 9 bases. V lost 4 bases, J lost 2 bases, and 7 bases stayed unmatched. The CDR3 consists of 15 residues. Germline values: CDR1 SGHNT, CDR2 YYREEE (reference sequence). CDR3 nucleotide sequence: TGTGCCAGCAGCCCCTCCGCGGGGGGGACCTACGAGCAGTACTTC. Its translation is CASSPSAGGTYEQYF. The whole variable domain, filled in from reference TRBV5-4 and TRBJ2-7, reads ETGVTQSPTHLIKTRGQQVTLRCSSQSGHNTVSWYQQALGQGPQFIFQYYREEENGRGNFPPRFSGLQFPNYSSELNVNALELDDSALYLCASSPSAGGTYEQYFGPGTRLTVT.

V and J are TRBV5-1 and TRBJ1-3; D unresolved. The CDR3 runs 15 residues. CDR1 SGHRS and CDR2 YFSETQ come from the germline V gene. Deletions cut 0 bases from V and 0 bases from J, with 7 bases between. CDR3 DNA: TGCGCCAGCAGCTTGGCTTCTCCCTCTGGAAACACCATATATTTT. Translating it yields CASSLASPSGNTIYF.

This clone was observed once. The gene calls are TRBV19 and TRBJ1-1, with no clear D. The CDR3 is made up of 14 amino acids. Germline CDR1 LNHDA, CDR2 SQIVND (reference sequence). The V end was cut by 5 bases, the J end by 8 bases, with 18 bases between. The CDR3 DNA reads TGTGCCAGTAGTTCCCCAATGGGGAACCGGGAAGCTTTCTTT. Translated: CASSSPMGNREAFF.

V and J are TRBV5-1 and TRBJ2-3; TRBD1 agrees at 12 bases. Trimming took 3 bases from V and 2 from J; bases not matched to a gene: 4. Germline CDR1 SGHRS, CDR2 YFSETQ. This CDR3 contains 16 residues. The DNA for the CDR3 is TGCGCCAGCAGCTCGGGACAGGGGGCCCTCACAGATACGCAGTATTTT. This sequence encodes CASSSGQGALTDTQYF.

V is TRBV28 and J is TRBJ1-2; no definite D call. Looked up from germline, CDR1 is MDHEN and CDR2 is SYDVKM. Deletions cut 6 bases from V and 6 bases from J, with 26 bases between. The CDR3 runs to 17 residues. Written as DNA, the CDR3 is TGTGCCAGCAGCCTAGCCCACTCCCTTTCCAGGAGAGATGGCTACACCTTC. It encodes CASSLAHSLSRRDGYTF.

The CDR3 nucleotides are TGTGCCAGCAGCTTAGATGGGACAGGGAGAGAGACCCAGTACTTC. Translated, it gives CASSLDGTGRETQYF. The chain carries TRBV7-6 and TRBJ2-5; 9 nucleotides line up with TRBD1. Germline CDR1 is SGHVS and CDR2 is FNYEAQ. The V gene end was trimmed by 1 base and the J gene end by 4 bases; junction bases not matched to a gene: 4. This CDR3 has 15 amino acids.

V usage is TRBV5-5 and J usage is TRBJ2-1, with 9 bases matching TRBD2. CDR1 and CDR2 from the germline V gene are SGHKS and YYEKEE (reference sequence). J lost 10 bases, V lost 2 bases, and 4 bases had no gene match. CDR3 length: 13 amino acids. CDR3 DNA sequence: TGTGCCAGCAGCTTTAGCGGGGGCATCGAGCAGTTCTTC. Its translation: CASSFSGGIEQFF.

The chain has TRBV6-5 and TRBJ2-1; D call uncertain. Germline CDR1 reads MNHEY; CDR2 reads SVGAGI. The CDR3 sequence is 15 residues long. V shed 1 base and J shed 0 bases, with 7 bases lying between them. Written as DNA, the CDR3 is TGTGCCAGCAGTTACTTCGGCGTCTCCTACAATGAGCAGTTCTTC. Its translation: CASSYFGVSYNEQFF.

The CDR3 DNA is TGTGCCAGCAGCTTATATGACCCCGGGGCTGAGCAGTTCTTC. Translating gives CASSLYDPGAEQFF. The gene calls are TRBV7-2 and TRBJ2-1, with D perhaps matching TRBD1 or TRBD2 (5 bases each). Germline lookup yields CDR1 SGHTA and CDR2 FQGNSA. Trimming took off 2 bases at V and 9 bases at J, with 14 bases between the two ends. The CDR3 spans 14 residues.